This T cell receptor (beta chain) was documented in a study of CD8 T cells in ankylosing spondylitis. This clonotype has at least ten counts. Its antigen is not known. Libraries for TCR beta were made by quantitative 5'-RACE with molecular barcodes. TCRdb recomputed calls from the 5' RACE reads with MiXCR, one row per CDR3 protein. The sample contains some 330,000 distinct CDR3 sequences, 6.5% to 10% of which appear only once. General observations from the study: A motif in TCR beta, a set of about 8 highly homologous variants, appeared characteristic of ankylosing spondylitis blood.

The sequence was obtained from a male donor with ankylosing spondylitis. The specimen sequenced was blood, either unsorted or a sorted T cell fraction (not recorded which).

CDR3 nucleotides: TGTGCCAGCAGCTTAGGGAGCATGCACAGGGTAGCTTTCTTT. It yields the protein CASSLGSMHRVAFF. This chain connects TRBV7-3 to TRBJ1-1; tentatively, D is TRBD1 (6 bases). The CDR3 extends over 14 amino acids. V gave up 2 bases and J gave up 10 bases, with 17 bases separating them. Germline CDR1 and CDR2: SGHTA and FQGTGA.